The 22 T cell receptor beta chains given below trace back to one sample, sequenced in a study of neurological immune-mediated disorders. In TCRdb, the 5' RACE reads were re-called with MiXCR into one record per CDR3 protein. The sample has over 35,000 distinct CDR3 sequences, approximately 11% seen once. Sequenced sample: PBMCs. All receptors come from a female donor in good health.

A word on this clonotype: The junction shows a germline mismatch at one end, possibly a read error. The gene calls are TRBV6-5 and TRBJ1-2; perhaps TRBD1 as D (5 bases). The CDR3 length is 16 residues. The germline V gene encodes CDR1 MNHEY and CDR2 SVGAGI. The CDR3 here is CASISSGPPGAYGYTF. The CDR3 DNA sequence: TGTGCCAGCATTTCCAGCGGACCGCCTGGGGCATATGGATACACCTTC.

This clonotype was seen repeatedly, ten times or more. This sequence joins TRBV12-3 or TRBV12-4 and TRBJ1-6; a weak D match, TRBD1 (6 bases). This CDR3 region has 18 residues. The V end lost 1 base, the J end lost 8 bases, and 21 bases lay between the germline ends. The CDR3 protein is CASSLVGIHTGNHSPLHF. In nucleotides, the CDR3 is TGTGCCAGCAGTTTAGTGGGAATACACACAGGGAACCATTCACCCCTCCACTTT.

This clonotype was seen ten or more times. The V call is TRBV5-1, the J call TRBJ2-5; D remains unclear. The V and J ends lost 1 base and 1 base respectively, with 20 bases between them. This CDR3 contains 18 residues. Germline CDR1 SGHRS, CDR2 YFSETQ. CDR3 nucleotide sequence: TGCGCCAGCAGCTTGAGGGCAGGAATTGCGTTGTCCCAAGAGACCCAGTACTTC. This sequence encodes CASSLRAGIALSQETQYF.

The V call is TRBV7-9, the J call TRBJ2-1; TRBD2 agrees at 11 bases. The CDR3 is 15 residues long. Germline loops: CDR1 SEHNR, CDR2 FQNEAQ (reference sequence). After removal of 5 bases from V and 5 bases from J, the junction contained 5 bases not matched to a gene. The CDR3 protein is CASSLGTSGNNEQFF. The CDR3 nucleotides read TGTGCCAGCAGCCTGGGGACTAGCGGAAACAATGAGCAGTTCTTC.

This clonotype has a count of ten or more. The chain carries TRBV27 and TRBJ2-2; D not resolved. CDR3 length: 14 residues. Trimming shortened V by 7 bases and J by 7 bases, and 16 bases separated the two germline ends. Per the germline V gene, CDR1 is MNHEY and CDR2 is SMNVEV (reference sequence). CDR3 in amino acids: CASKYPSRGGELFF. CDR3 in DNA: TGTGCCAGCAAGTACCCGTCGCGTGGCGGGGAGCTGTTTTTT.

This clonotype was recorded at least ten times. CDR3 DNA: TGTGCCAGCAGCCCCCAACCAGGAGGGGCCTACGAGCAGTACTTC. Its translation is CASSPQPGGAYEQYF. J is TRBJ2-7 and V is TRBV7-6; a weak D match, TRBD2 (6 bases). Germline V gene data show CDR1 as SGHVS and CDR2 as FNYEAQ. Trimming cost V 5 bases and J 2 bases, with 16 bases left between them. The length of the CDR3 is 15 residues.

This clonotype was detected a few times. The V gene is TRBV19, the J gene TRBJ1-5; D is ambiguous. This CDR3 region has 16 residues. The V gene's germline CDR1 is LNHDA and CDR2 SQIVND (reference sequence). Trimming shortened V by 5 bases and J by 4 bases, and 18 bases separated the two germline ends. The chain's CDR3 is CASSPRTAVRNQPQHF. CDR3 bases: TGTGCCAGTAGTCCGCGGACCGCCGTTAGGAATCAGCCCCAGCATTTT.

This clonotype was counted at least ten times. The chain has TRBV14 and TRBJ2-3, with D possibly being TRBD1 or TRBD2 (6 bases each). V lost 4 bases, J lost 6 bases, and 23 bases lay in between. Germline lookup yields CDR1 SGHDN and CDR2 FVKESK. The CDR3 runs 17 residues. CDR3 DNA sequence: TGTGCCAGCAGCCGCCGGGACTTTGGGGGCATGTGGGATACGCAGTATTTT. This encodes CASSRRDFGGMWDTQYF.

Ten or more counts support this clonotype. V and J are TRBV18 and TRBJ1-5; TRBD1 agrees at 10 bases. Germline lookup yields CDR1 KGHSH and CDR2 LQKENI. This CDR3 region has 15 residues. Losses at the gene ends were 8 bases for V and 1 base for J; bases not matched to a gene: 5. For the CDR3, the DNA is TGTGCCAGCGGGGGACAGGGGAACAGCAATCAGCCCCAGCATTTT. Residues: CASGGQGNSNQPQHF. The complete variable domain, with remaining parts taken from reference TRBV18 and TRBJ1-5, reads NAGVMQNPRHLVRRRGQEARLRCSPMKGHSHVYWYRQLPEEGLKFMVYLQKENIIDESGMPKERFSAEFPKEGPSILRIQQVVRGDSAAYFCASGGQGNSNQPQHFGDGTRLSIL.

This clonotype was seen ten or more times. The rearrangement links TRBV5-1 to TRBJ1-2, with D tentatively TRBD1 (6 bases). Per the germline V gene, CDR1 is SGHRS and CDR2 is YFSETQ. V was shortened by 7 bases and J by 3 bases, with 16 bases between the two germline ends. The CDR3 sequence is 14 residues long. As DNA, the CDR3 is TGCGCCAGCGGACCGGAACAGGGAGACTATGGCTACACCTTC. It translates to CASGPEQGDYGYTF.

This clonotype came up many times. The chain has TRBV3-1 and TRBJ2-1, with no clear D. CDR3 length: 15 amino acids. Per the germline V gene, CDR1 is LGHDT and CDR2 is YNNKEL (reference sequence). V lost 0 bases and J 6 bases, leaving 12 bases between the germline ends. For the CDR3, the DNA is TGTGCCAGCAGCCAAGAGCCCTCGCCGGGCAATGAGCAGTTCTTC. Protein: CASSQEPSPGNEQFF.

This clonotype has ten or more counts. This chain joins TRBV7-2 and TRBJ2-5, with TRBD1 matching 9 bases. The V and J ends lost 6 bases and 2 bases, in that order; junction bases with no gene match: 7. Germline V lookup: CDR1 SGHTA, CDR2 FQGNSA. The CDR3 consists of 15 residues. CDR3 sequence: CASSPQGARQETQYF. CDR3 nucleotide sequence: TGTGCCAGCAGTCCACAGGGGGCCCGACAAGAGACCCAGTACTTC. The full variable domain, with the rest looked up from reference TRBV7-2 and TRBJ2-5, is GAGVSQSPSNKVTEKGKDVELRCDPISGHTALYWYRQSLGQGLEFLIYFQGNSAPDKSGLPSDRFSAERTGGSVSTLTIQRTQQEDSAVYLCASSPQGARQETQYFGPGTRLLVL.

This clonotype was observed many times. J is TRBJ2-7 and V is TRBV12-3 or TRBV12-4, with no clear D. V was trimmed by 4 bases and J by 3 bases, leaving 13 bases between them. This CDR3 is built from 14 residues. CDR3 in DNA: TGTGCCAGCAGTTCCAATTACGGAATCTACGAGCAGTACTTC. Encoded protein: CASSSNYGIYEQYF.

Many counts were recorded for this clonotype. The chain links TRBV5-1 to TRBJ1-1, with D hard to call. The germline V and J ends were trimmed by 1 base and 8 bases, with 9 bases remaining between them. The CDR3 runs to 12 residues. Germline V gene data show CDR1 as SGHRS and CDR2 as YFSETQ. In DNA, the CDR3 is TGCGCCAGCAGCTTGTTCGGTGAGGAAGCTTTCTTT. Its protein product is CASSLFGEEAFF.

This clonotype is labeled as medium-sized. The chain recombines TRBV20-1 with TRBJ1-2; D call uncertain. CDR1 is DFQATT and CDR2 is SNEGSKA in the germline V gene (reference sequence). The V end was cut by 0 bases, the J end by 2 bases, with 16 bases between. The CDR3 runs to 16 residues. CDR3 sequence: CSARDLRAGNNYGYTF. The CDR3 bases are TGCAGTGCTAGAGATCTAAGGGCAGGAAACAACTATGGCTACACCTTC.

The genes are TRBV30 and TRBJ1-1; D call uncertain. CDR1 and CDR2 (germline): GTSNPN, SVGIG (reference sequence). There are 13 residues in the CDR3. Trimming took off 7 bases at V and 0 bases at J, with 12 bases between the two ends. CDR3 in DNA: TGTGCCTCCCCGGGCTTACTGAACACTGAAGCTTTCTTT. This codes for CASPGLLNTEAFF. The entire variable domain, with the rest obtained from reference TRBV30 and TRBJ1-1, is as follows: SQTIHQWPATLVQPVGSPLSLECTVEGTSNPNLYWYRQAAGRGLQLLFYSVGIGQISSEVPQNLSASRPQDRQFILSSKKLLLSDSGFYLCASPGLLNTEAFFGQGTRLTVV.

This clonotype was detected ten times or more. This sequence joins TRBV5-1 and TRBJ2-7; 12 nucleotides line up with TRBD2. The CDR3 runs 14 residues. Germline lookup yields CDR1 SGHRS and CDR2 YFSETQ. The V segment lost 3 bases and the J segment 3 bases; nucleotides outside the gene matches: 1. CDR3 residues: CASSSTSGGYEQYF. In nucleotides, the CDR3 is TGCGCCAGCAGCTCGACTAGCGGGGGCTACGAGCAGTACTTC.

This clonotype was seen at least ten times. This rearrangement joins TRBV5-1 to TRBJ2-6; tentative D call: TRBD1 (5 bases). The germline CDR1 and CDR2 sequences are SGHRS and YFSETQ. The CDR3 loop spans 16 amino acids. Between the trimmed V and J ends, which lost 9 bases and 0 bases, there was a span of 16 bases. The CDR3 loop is CATTPGGASGANVLTF. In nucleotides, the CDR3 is TGCGCCACTACGCCGGGTGGGGCCTCTGGGGCCAACGTCCTGACTTTC.

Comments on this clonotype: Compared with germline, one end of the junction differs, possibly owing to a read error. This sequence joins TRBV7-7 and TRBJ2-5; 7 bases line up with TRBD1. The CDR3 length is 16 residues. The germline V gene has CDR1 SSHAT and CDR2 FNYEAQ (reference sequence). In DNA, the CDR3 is TGTGCTAGCAGCTTATCGGGACAGCCCTTTCAAGAGACCCAGTACTTC. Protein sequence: CASSLSGQPFQETQYF.

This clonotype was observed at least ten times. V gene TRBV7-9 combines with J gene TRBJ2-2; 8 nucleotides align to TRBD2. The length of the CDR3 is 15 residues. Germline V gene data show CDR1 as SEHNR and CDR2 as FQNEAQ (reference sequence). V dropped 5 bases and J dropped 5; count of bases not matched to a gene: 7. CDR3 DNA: TGTGCCAGCAGCGCCAGCGGGAGCTGGACCGGGGAGCTGTTTTTT. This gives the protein CASSASGSWTGELFF.

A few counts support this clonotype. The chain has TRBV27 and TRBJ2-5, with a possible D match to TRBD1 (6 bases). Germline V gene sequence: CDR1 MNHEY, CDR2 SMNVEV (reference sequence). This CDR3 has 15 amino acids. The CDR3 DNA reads TGTGCTACCTCCGGCGGGCAGGGGCTTAAGTATACCCAGTACTTC. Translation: CATSGGQGLKYTQYF.

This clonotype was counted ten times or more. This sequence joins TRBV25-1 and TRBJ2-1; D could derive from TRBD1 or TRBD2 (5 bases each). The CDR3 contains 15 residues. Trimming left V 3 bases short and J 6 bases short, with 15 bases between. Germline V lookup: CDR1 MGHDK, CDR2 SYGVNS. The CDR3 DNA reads TGTGCCAGCAGTGATCCGAGTGGGGGTTTCAATGAGCAGTTCTTC. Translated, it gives CASSDPSGGFNEQFF. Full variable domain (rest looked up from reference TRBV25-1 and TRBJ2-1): EADIYQTPRYLVIGTGKKITLECSQTMGHDKMYWYQQDPGMELHLIHYSYGVNSTEKGDLSSESTVSRIRTEHFPLTLESARPSHTSQYLCASSDPSGGFNEQFFGPGTRLTVL.